This is a list of T cell receptor beta chains from one sample in a study of blood T cells in healthy people across ages. MiXCR, run by TCRdb on the 5' RACE reads, gives a single entry per CDR3 protein. This sample has 1.5 million to 2 million distinct CDR3 sequences; approximately 50% occur once, and the top ten carry 2% to 2.5%. Specimen: blood. These receptors were obtained from a middle-aged woman in good health. CDR3s include the opening cysteine and the closing phenylalanine or tryptophan. Fields, in order: V gene, D gene, clone size, J gene, CDR3 DNA, CDR3 protein. A D gene is named only where the DNA matches it firmly. Only some rows state a clone size, as once, few, many or a class for expanded clones.

v_call: TRBV20-1
d_call: TRBD1
clone_size: .
j_call: TRBJ2-1
cdr3_nt: TGCAGTGCTAGGGACAGGGGCTTTAGCTCCTACAATGAGCAGTTCTTC
cdr3_aa: CSARDRGFSSYNEQFF

v_call: TRBV12-3/TRBV12-4
d_call: .
clone_size: .
j_call: TRBJ1-1
cdr3_nt: TGTGCCAGCAGTTTAGGCTTGGAAAAGGACACTGAAGCTTTCTTT
cdr3_aa: CASSLGLEKDTEAFF

v_call: TRBV20-1
d_call: .
clone_size: few
j_call: TRBJ2-1
cdr3_nt: TGCAGTGCTAGTGTGGTTAACAATGAGCAGTTCTTC
cdr3_aa: CSASVVNNEQFF

v_call: TRBV9
d_call: .
clone_size: few
j_call: TRBJ1-1
cdr3_nt: TGTGCCAGCAGCTTAACATTGGGAGGGGAAGCTTTCTTT
cdr3_aa: CASSLTLGGEAFF

v_call: TRBV4-2
d_call: .
clone_size: .
j_call: TRBJ2-7
cdr3_nt: TGTGCCAGCAGCCATCCAGTGAGCTCCTACGAGCAGTACTTC
cdr3_aa: CASSHPVSSYEQYF

v_call: TRBV6-5
d_call: .
clone_size: .
j_call: TRBJ1-6
cdr3_nt: TGTGCCAGCAGTTACGGACTAGGGGTATCACCCCTCCACTTT
cdr3_aa: CASSYGLGVSPLHF

v_call: TRBV7-2
d_call: .
clone_size: few
j_call: TRBJ2-3
cdr3_nt: TGTGCCAGCAGCCTTATCCGGGGGACAGTGGATACGCAGTATTTT
cdr3_aa: CASSLIRGTVDTQYF

v_call: TRBV7-2
d_call: TRBD1
clone_size: .
j_call: TRBJ2-7
cdr3_nt: TGTGCCAGCAGCGAGCAAGACAGGGCCTACGAGCAGTACTTC
cdr3_aa: CASSEQDRAYEQYF

v_call: TRBV5-1
d_call: .
clone_size: .
j_call: TRBJ1-1
cdr3_nt: TGCGCCAGCAGCTTCACCGACGTGAACACTGAAGCTTTCTTT
cdr3_aa: CASSFTDVNTEAFF

v_call: TRBV13
d_call: .
clone_size: few
j_call: TRBJ2-7
cdr3_nt: TGTGCCAGCAGCAAAAACCTAGGTGGCGAGCAGTACTTC
cdr3_aa: CASSKNLGGEQYF

v_call: TRBV20-1
d_call: .
clone_size: .
j_call: TRBJ2-7
cdr3_nt: TGCAGTGCTAGACCCGACGGCTGCGAGCAGTACTTC
cdr3_aa: CSARPDGCEQYF

v_call: TRBV27
d_call: .
clone_size: many
j_call: TRBJ2-4
cdr3_nt: TGTGCCAGCAGCATGCGACAGGCCAAAAACATTCAGTACTTC
cdr3_aa: CASSMRQAKNIQYF

v_call: TRBV7-9
d_call: .
clone_size: .
j_call: TRBJ2-3
cdr3_nt: TGCCGTAACCGAGGGTCAGGGTACCCAACAGATACGCAGTATTTT
cdr3_aa: CRNRGSGYPTDTQYF

v_call: TRBV3-1
d_call: .
clone_size: once
j_call: TRBJ2-5
cdr3_nt: TGTGCCAGCAGCCAAGCGACTAGACCTCAGGAGACCCAGTACTTC
cdr3_aa: CASSQATRPQETQYF

v_call: TRBV6-6
d_call: .
clone_size: few
j_call: TRBJ2-7
cdr3_nt: TGTGCCAGCAGCCTTTACGGGGCGGGGTTCTCCTACGAGCAGTACTTC
cdr3_aa: CASSLYGAGFSYEQYF

v_call: TRBV10-3
d_call: .
clone_size: .
j_call: TRBJ1-2
cdr3_nt: TGTGCCATCAGTGAGGATATAGGGACCGCCGAAAAGGTCTATGGCTACACCTTC
cdr3_aa: CAISEDIGTAEKVYGYTF

v_call: TRBV7-9
d_call: .
clone_size: few
j_call: TRBJ2-1
cdr3_nt: TGTGCCAGCAGCTTAGAGCAGCTATACAATGAGCAGTTCTTC
cdr3_aa: CASSLEQLYNEQFF

v_call: TRBV20-1
d_call: .
clone_size: .
j_call: TRBJ2-3
cdr3_nt: TGCAGTGCTAGAGATATCCGGCTTAGTACAGATACGCAGTATTTT
cdr3_aa: CSARDIRLSTDTQYF

v_call: TRBV7-9
d_call: TRBD1
clone_size: .
j_call: TRBJ1-1
cdr3_nt: TGTGCCAGCAGACCGGACAGGGGAGACACTGAAGCTTTCTTT
cdr3_aa: CASRPDRGDTEAFF

v_call: TRBV20-1
d_call: .
clone_size: .
j_call: TRBJ1-2
cdr3_nt: TGCAAACGCCGGGTTAACTATGGCTACACCTTC
cdr3_aa: CKRRVNYGYTF

v_call: TRBV24-1
d_call: TRBD1
clone_size: .
j_call: TRBJ2-1
cdr3_nt: TGTGCCACCAGTGATTCGACAGGGCCCACCTACAATGAGCAGTTCTTC
cdr3_aa: CATSDSTGPTYNEQFF

v_call: TRBV5-6
d_call: .
clone_size: once
j_call: TRBJ1-2
cdr3_nt: TGTGCCAGCAGCTTGGATCAGAAAGCTAACTATGGCTACACCTTC
cdr3_aa: CASSLDQKANYGYTF

v_call: TRBV20-1
d_call: .
clone_size: .
j_call: TRBJ1-2
cdr3_nt: TGCAGTGCTAAGGGCGGCCTTAACTATGGCTACACCTTC
cdr3_aa: CSAKGGLNYGYTF

v_call: TRBV12-3/TRBV12-4
d_call: .
clone_size: .
j_call: TRBJ2-7
cdr3_nt: TGTGCCAGCAGTTTCATCGTGAATGAGCAGTACTTC
cdr3_aa: CASSFIVNEQYF

v_call: TRBV28
d_call: .
clone_size: .
j_call: TRBJ2-5
cdr3_nt: TGTGCCAGCAGTTTCCAGCGGCCGGAAGAGACCCAGTACTTC
cdr3_aa: CASSFQRPEETQYF

v_call: TRBV5-1
d_call: TRBD2
clone_size: .
j_call: TRBJ2-7
cdr3_nt: TGCTCCAGCAGCCCGTCCGGCCTTAGGGCTAGCGGGTCCTACGAGCAGTACTTC
cdr3_aa: CSSSPSGLRASGSYEQYF

v_call: TRBV20-1
d_call: TRBD2
clone_size: few
j_call: TRBJ2-3
cdr3_nt: TGCAGTGCTAGAGTAACTAGCGGCACAGATACGCAGTATTTT
cdr3_aa: CSARVTSGTDTQYF

v_call: TRBV6-2/TRBV6-3
d_call: TRBD2
clone_size: few
j_call: TRBJ2-1
cdr3_nt: TGTGCCAGCAGTTCCCCACTAGCGGGGGGCAATGAGCAGTTCTTC
cdr3_aa: CASSSPLAGGNEQFF

v_call: TRBV15
d_call: .
clone_size: .
j_call: TRBJ1-6
cdr3_nt: TGTGCCACGGGCAGGCCCCACTCCTATAATTCACCCCTCCACTTT
cdr3_aa: CATGRPHSYNSPLHF

v_call: TRBV7-2
d_call: .
clone_size: .
j_call: TRBJ2-1
cdr3_nt: TGTGCCAGCAGCAAGTCGGCAGCGAGTGCCTACAATGAGCAGTTCTTC
cdr3_aa: CASSKSAASAYNEQFF

v_call: TRBV24-1
d_call: .
clone_size: .
j_call: TRBJ2-1
cdr3_nt: TGTGCCACCAGTGACCTTAAGAACTCCTACAATGAGCAGTTCTTC
cdr3_aa: CATSDLKNSYNEQFF

v_call: TRBV5-1
d_call: .
clone_size: .
j_call: TRBJ1-2
cdr3_nt: TGCGCCAGCAGCGACCCCACGGGAGGCGGTGGCTACACCTTC
cdr3_aa: CASSDPTGGGGYTF

v_call: TRBV5-1
d_call: .
clone_size: .
j_call: TRBJ2-1
cdr3_nt: TGCGCCAGCAGCTTGTGGGCCGAGGGCTCCTACAATGAGCAGTTCTTC
cdr3_aa: CASSLWAEGSYNEQFF

v_call: TRBV9
d_call: .
clone_size: .
j_call: TRBJ2-2
cdr3_nt: TGTGCCAGCAGCGTAGCCCAGACCGGGGAGCTGTTTTTT
cdr3_aa: CASSVAQTGELFF

v_call: TRBV6-2/TRBV6-3
d_call: .
clone_size: few
j_call: TRBJ2-7
cdr3_nt: TGTGCCAGCAGTCCCTCGGGGACAAGATCCTACGAGCAGTACTTC
cdr3_aa: CASSPSGTRSYEQYF

v_call: TRBV2
d_call: .
clone_size: once
j_call: TRBJ2-7
cdr3_nt: TGTGCCAGCAGTGAAGTTAGGGGGTGGGAGCAGTACTTC
cdr3_aa: CASSEVRGWEQYF

v_call: TRBV7-9
d_call: TRBD1
clone_size: .
j_call: TRBJ2-5
cdr3_nt: TGTGCCAGCAGCTTCACCCTCAGGGGGCTGTGGGAGACCCAGTACTTC
cdr3_aa: CASSFTLRGLWETQYF

v_call: TRBV9
d_call: .
clone_size: .
j_call: TRBJ2-4
cdr3_nt: TGTGCCAGCAGCGGCGGGACGGACCTAGCCAAAAACATTCAGTACTTC
cdr3_aa: CASSGGTDLAKNIQYF

v_call: TRBV14
d_call: .
clone_size: .
j_call: TRBJ1-2
cdr3_nt: TGTGCCAGCAGCCAAGCTCACACCTACTATGGCTACACCTTC
cdr3_aa: CASSQAHTYYGYTF

v_call: TRBV24-1
d_call: .
clone_size: .
j_call: TRBJ2-1
cdr3_nt: TGTGCCACCAGTGCCGGGGCCTCCTACAATGAGCAGTTCTTC
cdr3_aa: CATSAGASYNEQFF

v_call: TRBV20-1
d_call: .
clone_size: few
j_call: TRBJ2-3
cdr3_nt: TGCAGTGCTAGAGTTGTAGCGGGCACAGATACGCAGTATTTT
cdr3_aa: CSARVVAGTDTQYF

v_call: TRBV5-1
d_call: TRBD1
clone_size: .
j_call: TRBJ2-7
cdr3_nt: TGCGCCAGCAGCTTCTCACAGGGGGCGATAAGTGCCTACGAGCAGTACTTC
cdr3_aa: CASSFSQGAISAYEQYF